These T cell receptor beta chains were read from a single sample in a study of blood T cells in healthy people across ages. TCRdb re-called the 5' RACE reads with MiXCR, one entry per CDR3 protein. The sample has about 1,500,000 distinct CDR3 sequences, 35% to 45% seen once. The sample consisted of blood. These receptors all come from a woman younger than 35 in good health. Each CDR3 is given with its conserved first and last residue. The D gene is left open where the match is weak. Clone size, where shown, is once, few, many, or a class for clones that have expanded.

size: -
D: TRBD2
J: TRBJ2-2
V: TRBV4-1
DNA: TGCGCCAGCAGCCAAGATGGACTAGCGGTCGAGGCGGGAGAGCTGTTTTTT
CDR3: CASSQDGLAVEAGELFF

size: few
D: TRBD2
J: TRBJ2-3
V: TRBV4-2
DNA: TGTGCCAGCAGCCAAGCCCGAGCGGGAGGGAGACAAGATACGCAGTATTTT
CDR3: CASSQARAGGRQDTQYF

size: -
D: -
J: TRBJ1-2
V: TRBV9
DNA: TGTGCCAGCAGCGTAGAACACATCCCAGAGGGCTACACCTTC
CDR3: CASSVEHIPEGYTF

size: -
D: -
J: TRBJ2-3
V: TRBV9
DNA: TGTGCCAGCACCCTAGACCGTAGCACAGATACGCAGTATTTT
CDR3: CASTLDRSTDTQYF

size: -
D: -
J: TRBJ2-2
V: TRBV5-1
DNA: TGCGCCAGCAGCTCTTTCGAGATCGGGGAGCTGTTTTTT
CDR3: CASSSFEIGELFF

size: few
D: -
J: TRBJ1-1
V: TRBV10-3
DNA: TGTGCCATCAGTGACAAGGGACACCTGAACACTGAAGCTTTCTTT
CDR3: CAISDKGHLNTEAFF

size: few
D: TRBD1
J: TRBJ2-7
V: TRBV5-4
DNA: TGTGCCAGCAGCCACAAGACAGGGAAGAACTACGAGCAGTACTTC
CDR3: CASSHKTGKNYEQYF

size: -
D: TRBD1
J: TRBJ2-3
V: TRBV20-1
DNA: TGCAGTGCTGACCGGGACAGGGTCTCAGATACGCAGTATTTT
CDR3: CSADRDRVSDTQYF

size: -
D: TRBD1
J: TRBJ1-5
V: TRBV6-1
DNA: TGTGCCACCCTACGGCCCCAGGGGGGGTATAGCAATCAGCCCCAGCATTTT
CDR3: CATLRPQGGYSNQPQHF

size: -
D: TRBD1
J: TRBJ1-2
V: TRBV4-1
DNA: TGCGCCAGCAGCCTCACACTACAGGGGGTTGCCTATGGCTACACCTTC
CDR3: CASSLTLQGVAYGYTF

size: -
D: -
J: TRBJ1-2
V: TRBV7-2
DNA: TGTGCCAGCAGCTTAGGGGCCCTCTATGGCTACACCTTC
CDR3: CASSLGALYGYTF

size: few
D: TRBD2
J: TRBJ2-5
V: TRBV6-6
DNA: TGTGCCAGCCGGCGGACTAGCGGGGCCCCCCAAGAGACCCAGTACTTC
CDR3: CASRRTSGAPQETQYF

size: few
D: -
J: TRBJ2-1
V: TRBV6-1
DNA: TGTGCCAGCAGTGAAGGGGTAGTAAAGGAAGGGGAGCAGTTCTTC
CDR3: CASSEGVVKEGEQFF

size: -
D: -
J: TRBJ2-1
V: TRBV14
DNA: TGTGCCAGCAGCCAAGATGCCCCTTCGGAGCAGTTCTTC
CDR3: CASSQDAPSEQFF